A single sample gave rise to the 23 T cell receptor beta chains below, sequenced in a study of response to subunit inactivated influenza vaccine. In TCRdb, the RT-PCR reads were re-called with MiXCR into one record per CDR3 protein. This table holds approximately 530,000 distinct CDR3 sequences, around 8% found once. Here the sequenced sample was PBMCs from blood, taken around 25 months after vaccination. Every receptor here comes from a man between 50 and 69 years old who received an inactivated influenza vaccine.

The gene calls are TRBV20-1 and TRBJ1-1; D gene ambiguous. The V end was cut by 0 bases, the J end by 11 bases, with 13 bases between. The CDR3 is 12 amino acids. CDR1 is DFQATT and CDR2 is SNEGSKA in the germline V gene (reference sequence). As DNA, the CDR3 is TGCAGTGCTAGAGAGCCGGGCATCGGGGCTTTCTTT. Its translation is CSAREPGIGAFF.

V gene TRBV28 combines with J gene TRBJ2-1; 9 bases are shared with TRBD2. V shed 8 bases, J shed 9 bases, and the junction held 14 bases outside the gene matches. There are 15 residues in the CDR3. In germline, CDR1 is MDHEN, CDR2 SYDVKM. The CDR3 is CASGGSGLAVREQFF. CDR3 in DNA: TGTGCCAGCGGGGGGTCGGGACTAGCCGTCCGTGAGCAGTTCTTC. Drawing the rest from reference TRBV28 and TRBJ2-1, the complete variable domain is DVKVTQSSRYLVKRTGEKVFLECVQDMDHENMFWYRQDPGLGLRLIYFSYDVKMKEKGDIPEGYSVSREKKERFSLILESASTNQTSMYLCASGGSGLAVREQFFGPGTRLTVL.

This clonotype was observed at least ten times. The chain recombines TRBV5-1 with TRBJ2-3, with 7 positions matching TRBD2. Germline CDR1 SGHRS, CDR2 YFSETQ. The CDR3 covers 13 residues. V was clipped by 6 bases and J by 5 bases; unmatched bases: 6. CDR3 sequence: CASNWGGEDTQYF. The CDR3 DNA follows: TGCGCCAGCAACTGGGGGGGGGAAGATACGCAGTATTTT.

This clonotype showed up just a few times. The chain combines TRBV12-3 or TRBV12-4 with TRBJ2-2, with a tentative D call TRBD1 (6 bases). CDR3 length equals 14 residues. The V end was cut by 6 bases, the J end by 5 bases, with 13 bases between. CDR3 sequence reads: CASRSGTITGELFF. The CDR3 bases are TGTGCCAGCAGATCCGGGACAATTACCGGGGAGCTGTTTTTT.

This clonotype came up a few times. Here the CDR3 DNA reads TGCGCCAGCAGCTCCGGGACCCAGGACCGACAGCAGTACTTC. Translated, it gives CASSSGTQDRQQYF. The chain is built from TRBV5-1 and TRBJ2-7; D may match TRBD1 or TRBD2 (5 bases each). Trimming stripped 3 bases from V and 8 bases from J, with 18 bases between. Germline V gene lookup returns CDR1 SGHRS and CDR2 YFSETQ. The CDR3 covers 14 residues.

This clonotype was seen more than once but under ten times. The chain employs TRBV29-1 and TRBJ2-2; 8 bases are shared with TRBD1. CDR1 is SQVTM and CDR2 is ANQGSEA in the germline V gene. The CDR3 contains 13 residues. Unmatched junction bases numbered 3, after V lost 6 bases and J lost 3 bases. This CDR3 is CSVETGDTGELFF. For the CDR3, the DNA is TGCAGCGTGGAGACAGGGGACACCGGGGAGCTGTTTTTT.

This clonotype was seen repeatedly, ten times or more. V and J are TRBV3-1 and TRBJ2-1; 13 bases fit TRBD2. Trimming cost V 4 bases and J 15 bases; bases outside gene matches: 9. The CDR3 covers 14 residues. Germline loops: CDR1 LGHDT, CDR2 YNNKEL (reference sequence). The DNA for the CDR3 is TGTGCCAGCAGCCCAGGACTAGCGGGAGTGGTACTGTTCTTC. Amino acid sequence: CASSPGLAGVVLFF.

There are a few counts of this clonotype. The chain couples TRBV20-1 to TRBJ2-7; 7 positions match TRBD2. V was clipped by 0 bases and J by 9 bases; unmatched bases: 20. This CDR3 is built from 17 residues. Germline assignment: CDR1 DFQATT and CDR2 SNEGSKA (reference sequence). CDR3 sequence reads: CSARDPPRGVSLLGQYF. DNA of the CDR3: TGCAGTGCTAGAGACCCACCTCGGGGGGTTTCCCTCCTAGGGCAGTACTTC.

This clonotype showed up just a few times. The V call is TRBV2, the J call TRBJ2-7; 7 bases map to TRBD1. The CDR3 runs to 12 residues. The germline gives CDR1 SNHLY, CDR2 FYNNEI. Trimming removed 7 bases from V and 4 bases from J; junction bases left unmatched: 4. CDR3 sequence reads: CASMTGRYEQYF. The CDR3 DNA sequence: TGTGCCAGCATGACAGGGAGATACGAGCAGTACTTC.

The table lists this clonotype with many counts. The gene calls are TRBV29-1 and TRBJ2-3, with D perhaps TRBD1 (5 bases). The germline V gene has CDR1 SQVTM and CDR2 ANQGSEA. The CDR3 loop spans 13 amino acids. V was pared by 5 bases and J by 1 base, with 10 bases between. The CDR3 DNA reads TGCAGCGTTAATCCGACAGGCACAGATACGCAGTATTTT. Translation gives CSVNPTGTDTQYF.

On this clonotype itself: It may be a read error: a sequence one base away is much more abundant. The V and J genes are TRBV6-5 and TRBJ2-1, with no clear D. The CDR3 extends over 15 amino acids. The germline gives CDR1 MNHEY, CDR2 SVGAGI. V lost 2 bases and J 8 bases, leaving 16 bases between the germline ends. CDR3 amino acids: CASSYEENLYDEQFF. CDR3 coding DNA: TGTGCCAGCAGTTACGAGGAGAACCTATACGATGAGCAGTTCTTC.

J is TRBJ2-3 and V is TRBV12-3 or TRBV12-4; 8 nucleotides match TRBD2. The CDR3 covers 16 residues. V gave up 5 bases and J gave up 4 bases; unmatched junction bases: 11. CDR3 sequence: CASSLLAEAAADTQYF. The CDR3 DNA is TGTGCCAGCAGTCTACTAGCGGAAGCGGCGGCAGATACGCAGTATTTT.

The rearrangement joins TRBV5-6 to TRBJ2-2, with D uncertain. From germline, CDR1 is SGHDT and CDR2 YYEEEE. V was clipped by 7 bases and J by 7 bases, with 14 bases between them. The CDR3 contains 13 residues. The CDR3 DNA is TGTGCCAGCGCGTTGACCGGAGTCGGGGAGCTGTTTTTT. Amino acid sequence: CASALTGVGELFF.

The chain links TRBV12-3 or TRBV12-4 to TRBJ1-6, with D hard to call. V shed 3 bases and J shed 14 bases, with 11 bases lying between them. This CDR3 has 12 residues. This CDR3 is CASSLSALALHF. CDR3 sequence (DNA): TGTGCCAGCAGTTTGTCGGCCCTCGCCCTCCACTTT.

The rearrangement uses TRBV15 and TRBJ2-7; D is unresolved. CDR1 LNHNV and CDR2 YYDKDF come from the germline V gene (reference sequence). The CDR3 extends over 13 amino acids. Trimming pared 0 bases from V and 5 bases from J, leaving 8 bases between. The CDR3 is CATSRDPGDEQYF. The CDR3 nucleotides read TGTGCCACCAGCAGAGATCCAGGAGACGAGCAGTACTTC.

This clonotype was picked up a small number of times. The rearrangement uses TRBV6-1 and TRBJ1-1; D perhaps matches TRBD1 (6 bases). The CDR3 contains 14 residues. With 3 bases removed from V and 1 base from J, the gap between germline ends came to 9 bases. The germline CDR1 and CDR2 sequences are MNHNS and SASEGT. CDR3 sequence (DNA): TGTGCCAGCAGTGAGACAGGTCAGAACACTGAAGCTTTCTTT. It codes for CASSETGQNTEAFF.

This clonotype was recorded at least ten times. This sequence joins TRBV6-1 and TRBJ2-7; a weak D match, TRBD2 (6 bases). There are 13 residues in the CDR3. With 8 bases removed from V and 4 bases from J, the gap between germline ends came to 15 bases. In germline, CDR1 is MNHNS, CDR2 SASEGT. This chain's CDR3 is CASSGGVGYEQYF. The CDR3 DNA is TGTGCCAGCTCCGGGGGTGTGGGTTACGAGCAGTACTTC.

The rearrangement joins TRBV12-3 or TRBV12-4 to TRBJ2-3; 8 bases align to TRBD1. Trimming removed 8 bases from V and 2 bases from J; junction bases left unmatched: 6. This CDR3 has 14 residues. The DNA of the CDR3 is TGTGCCAGCGGACGGACAGGGCCCACAGATACGCAGTATTTT. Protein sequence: CASGRTGPTDTQYF.

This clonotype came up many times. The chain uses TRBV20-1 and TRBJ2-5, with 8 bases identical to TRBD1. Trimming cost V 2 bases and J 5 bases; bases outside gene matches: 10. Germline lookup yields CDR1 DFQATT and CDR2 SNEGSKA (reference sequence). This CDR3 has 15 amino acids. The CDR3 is CSARQQGDPWETQYF. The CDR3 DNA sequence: TGCAGTGCTAGACAACAGGGGGACCCTTGGGAGACCCAGTACTTC.

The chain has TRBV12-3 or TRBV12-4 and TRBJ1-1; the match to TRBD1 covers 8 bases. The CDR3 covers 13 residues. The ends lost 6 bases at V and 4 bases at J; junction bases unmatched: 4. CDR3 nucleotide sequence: TGTGCCAGCAGGCGGACAGGGCTCACTGAAGCTTTCTTT. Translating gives CASRRTGLTEAFF.

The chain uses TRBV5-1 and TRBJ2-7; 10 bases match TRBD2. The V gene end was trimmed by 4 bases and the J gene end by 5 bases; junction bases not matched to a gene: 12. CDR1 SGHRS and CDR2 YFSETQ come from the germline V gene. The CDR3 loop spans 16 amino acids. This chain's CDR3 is CASSRGGSGRSHEQYF. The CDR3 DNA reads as TGCGCCAGCAGCCGGGGGGGTAGCGGGAGGTCCCACGAGCAGTACTTC. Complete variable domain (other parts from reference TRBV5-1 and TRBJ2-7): KAGVTQTPRYLIKTRGQQVTLSCSPISGHRSVSWYQQTPGQGLQFLFEYFSETQRNKGNFPGRFSGRQFSNSRSEMNVSTLELGDSALYLCASSRGGSGRSHEQYFGPGTRLTVT.

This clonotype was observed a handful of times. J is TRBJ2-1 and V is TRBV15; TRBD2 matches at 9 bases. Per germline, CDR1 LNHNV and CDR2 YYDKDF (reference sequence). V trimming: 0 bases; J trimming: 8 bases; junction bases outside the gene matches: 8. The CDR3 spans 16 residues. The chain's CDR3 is CATSREGGRALDEQFF. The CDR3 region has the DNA TGTGCCACCAGCAGAGAGGGCGGGAGGGCCCTCGATGAGCAGTTCTTC. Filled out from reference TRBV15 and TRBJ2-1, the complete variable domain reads DAMVIQNPRYQVTQFGKPVTLSCSQTLNHNVMYWYQQKSSQAPKLLFHYYDKDFNNEADTPDNFQSRRPNTSFCFLDIRSPGLGDTAMYLCATSREGGRALDEQFFGPGTRLTVL.

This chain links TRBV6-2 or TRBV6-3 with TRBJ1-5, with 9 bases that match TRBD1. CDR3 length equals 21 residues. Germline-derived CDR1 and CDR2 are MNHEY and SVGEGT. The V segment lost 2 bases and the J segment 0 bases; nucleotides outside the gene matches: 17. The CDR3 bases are TGTGCCAGCAGTTACCCCGGGGGCCCGGACAGGGGCGGATATAGCAATCAGCCCCAGCATTTT. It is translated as CASSYPGGPDRGGYSNQPQHF.